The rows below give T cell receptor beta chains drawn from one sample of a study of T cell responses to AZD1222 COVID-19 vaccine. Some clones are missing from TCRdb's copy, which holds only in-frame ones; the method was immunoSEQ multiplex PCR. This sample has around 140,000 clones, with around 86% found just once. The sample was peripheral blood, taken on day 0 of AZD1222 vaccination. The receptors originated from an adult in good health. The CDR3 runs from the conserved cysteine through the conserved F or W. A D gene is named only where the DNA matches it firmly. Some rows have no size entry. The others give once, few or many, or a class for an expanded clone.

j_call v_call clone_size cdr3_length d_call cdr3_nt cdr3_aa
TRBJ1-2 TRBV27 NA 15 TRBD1 TGTGCCAGCAGTTTACTGGGACAGTCTTCCTATGGCTACACCTTC CASSLLGQSSYGYTF
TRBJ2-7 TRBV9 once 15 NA TGTGCCAGCAGCACAGACCCCGGGACTTTGTACGAGCAGTACTTC CASSTDPGTLYEQYF
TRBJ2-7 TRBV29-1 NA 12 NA TGCAGCGTGACTATTGTAGACTACGAGCAGTACTTC CSVTIVDYEQYF
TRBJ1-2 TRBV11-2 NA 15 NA TGTGCCAGCAGCTCTATAACTGGTGAGGGCGGTGGCTACACCTTC CASSSITGEGGGYTF
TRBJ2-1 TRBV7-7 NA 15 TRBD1 TGTGCTAGCAGCGTAAGACAGGGTCGGGGCAATGAGCAGTTCTTC CASSVRQGRGNEQFF
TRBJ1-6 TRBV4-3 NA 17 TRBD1 TGCGCCAGCAGCCAAGATCTGGGACAGGACTATAATTCACCCCTCCACTTT CASSQDLGQDYNSPLHF
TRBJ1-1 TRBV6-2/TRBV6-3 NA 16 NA TGTGCCAGCAGTTACGAGGGGGGCAAAGGATGGACTGAAGCTTTCTTT CASSYEGGKGWTEAFF
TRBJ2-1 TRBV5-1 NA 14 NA TGCGCCAGCAGCATGCAAAAGGACCTGAATGAGCAGTTCTTC CASSMQKDLNEQFF
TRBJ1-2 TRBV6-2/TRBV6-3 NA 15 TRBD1 TGTGCCAGCAGTTGGGACAGGGGAGGAAACTATGGCTACACCTTC CASSWDRGGNYGYTF
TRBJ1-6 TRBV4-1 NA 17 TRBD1 TGCGCCAGCAGCCAAGATTCGATGACAGGGAAGGGATCACCCCTCCACTTT CASSQDSMTGKGSPLHF
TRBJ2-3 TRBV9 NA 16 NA TGTGCCAGCAGCGCCCGACAGGGAGGGAACACAGATACGCAGTATTTT CASSARQGGNTDTQYF